The 17 T cell receptor beta chains in this list originate from one sample, sequenced in a study of control samples from healthy donors and cancer patients. Clones were sequenced by immunoSEQ multiplex PCR, and TCRdb holds only the in-frame ones, with some missing. The sample lists some 210,000 clones, about nine tenths occurring once. The sequencing input was blood. The receptors stem from a man aged 25-40 years in good health.

Regarding this clone: This may stem from a read error, because a much larger clone lies one nucleotide away. The V call is TRBV7-2, the J call TRBJ1-6; D gene ambiguous. CDR1 is SGHTA, CDR2 FQGNSA, per germline. The V gene lost 5 bases and the J gene lost 2 bases, with 1 base spanning the gap. The CDR3 totals 12 residues. CDR3 loop: CASSPYNSPLHF. The DNA of the CDR3 is TGTGCCAGCAGCCCCTATAATTCACCCCTCCACTTT.

This chain links TRBV29-1 with TRBJ1-2, with D perhaps TRBD1 (5 bases). Per germline, CDR1 SQVTM and CDR2 ANQGSEA. Trimming took off 3 bases at V and 2 bases at J, with 16 bases between the two ends. The length of the CDR3 is 15 residues. The CDR3 sequence: CSVDGRDSVNYGYTF. DNA for the CDR3: TGCAGCGTTGATGGCAGGGACTCCGTAAACTATGGCTACACCTTC.

The V gene is TRBV5-1, the J gene TRBJ2-1; 12 nucleotides agree with TRBD1. CDR1 SGHRS and CDR2 YFSETQ come from the germline V gene. This CDR3 region has 15 residues. The V segment lost 4 bases and the J segment 5 bases; nucleotides outside the gene matches: 4. CDR3 DNA sequence: TGCGCCAGCAGCCCGGGGACAGGGGGCCACAATGAGCAGTTCTTC. It encodes CASSPGTGGHNEQFF.

V usage is TRBV5-5 and J usage is TRBJ2-7; no definite D call. CDR1 and CDR2 from the germline V gene are SGHKS and YYEKEE (reference sequence). This CDR3 spans 15 amino acids. The CDR3 DNA reads as TGTGCAACGTTCTCTTCGCCAATGAGCTCCTACGAGCAGTACTTC. As protein: CATFSSPMSSYEQYF.

This clone was found once. The V gene is TRBV10-3, the J gene TRBJ1-2; TRBD1 might be the D (5 bases). V shed 4 bases and J shed 8 bases, with 17 bases lying between them. CDR3 length: 14 amino acids. Germline loops: CDR1 ENHRY, CDR2 SYGVKD. CDR3 nucleotides: TGTGCCATCAGTGTTGGGCAGGGCCCCAACGGCTACACCTTC. It encodes CAISVGQGPNGYTF.

The chain is built from TRBV4-2 and TRBJ2-7, with 8 nucleotides matching TRBD2. CDR1 LGHNA and CDR2 YNFKEQ come from the germline V gene. V lost 1 base, J lost 2 bases, and 4 bases stayed unmatched. The CDR3 extends over 15 amino acids. The chain's CDR3 is CASSQGYGGAYEQYF. In nucleotides, the CDR3 is TGTGCCAGCAGCCAAGGTTACGGGGGGGCCTACGAGCAGTACTTC.

The chain links TRBV10-1 to TRBJ1-1; TRBD1 matches 10 bases. There are 16 residues in the CDR3. V shed 5 bases, J shed 1 base, and the junction held 7 bases outside the gene matches. Germline V lookup: CDR1 WNHNN, CDR2 SYGVQD (reference sequence). DNA of the CDR3: TGCGCCAGCAGTCCAGGACAGGGGGTCGGGAACACTGAAGCTTTCTTT. Translating it yields CASSPGQGVGNTEAFF.

The chain joins TRBV28 to TRBJ1-5, with D tentatively TRBD1 (6 bases). Trimming left V 11 bases short and J 1 base short, with 12 bases between. Germline CDR1 MDHEN, CDR2 SYDVKM. CDR3 length: 13 amino acids. The CDR3 region has the DNA TGTGCCTCGGGGGGCAACAGCAATCAGCCCCAGCATTTT. Protein: CASGGNSNQPQHF.

The rearrangement links TRBV7-2 to TRBJ2-2; 8 bases map to TRBD2. CDR1 is SGHTA, CDR2 FQGNSA, per germline. The CDR3 extends over 17 amino acids. V gave up 4 bases and J gave up 5 bases; unmatched junction bases: 12. This CDR3 reads CASSYGPGGGSTGELFF. CDR3 bases: TGTGCCAGCAGCTATGGACCCGGGGGGGGATCGACCGGGGAGCTGTTTTTT.

This clone was counted a single time. The chain couples TRBV21-1 to TRBJ2-2; the D call TRBD2 from the table was never checked on the DNA. TRBV21-1 has pseudogene status. The CDR3 has 20 amino acids. CDR3 amino acids: CASSKVEGFTKVGSTGELFF. For the CDR3, the DNA is TGTGCCAGCAGCAAAGTTGAGGGATTTACAAAAGTGGGTTCCACCGGGGAGCTGTTTTTT.

The chain recombines TRBV9 with TRBJ2-2, with D tentatively TRBD2 (5 bases). V gave up 0 bases and J gave up 4 bases, with 10 bases separating them. This CDR3 has 15 amino acids. CDR1 is SGDLS, CDR2 YYNGEE, per germline. CDR3 bases: TGTGCCAGCAGCGTAGAACGAGGAGGCACCGGGGAGCTGTTTTTT. It codes for CASSVERGGTGELFF.

This rearrangement joins TRBV19 to TRBJ2-4; 11 bases are a match to TRBD2. V lost 2 bases, J lost 3 bases, and 0 bases stayed unmatched. The CDR3 contains 15 residues. The germline CDR1 and CDR2 sequences are LNHDA and SQIVND (reference sequence). This CDR3 is CASSILAGGKNIQYF. CDR3 DNA sequence: TGTGCCAGTAGTATACTAGCGGGGGGCAAAAACATTCAGTACTTC.

As DNA, the CDR3 is TGTGCCAGCAGTTACTCGACAGGGCCGGGTCAGCCCCAGCATTTT. It codes for CASSYSTGPGQPQHF. This rearrangement joins TRBV6-5 to TRBJ1-5, with 7 bases matching TRBD1. Germline CDR1 is MNHEY and CDR2 is SVGAGI. This CDR3 is 15 amino acids long. V shed 0 bases, J shed 6 bases, and the junction held 5 bases outside the gene matches.

The genes are TRBV7-9 and TRBJ2-3; D ambiguous. Looked up from germline, CDR1 is SEHNR and CDR2 is FQNEAQ (reference sequence). V lost 0 bases, J lost 2 bases, and 3 bases lay in between. This CDR3 has 13 residues. In DNA, the CDR3 is TGTGCCAGCAGCTTAGCGGTCACAGATACGCAGTATTTT. Translating it yields CASSLAVTDTQYF. Full variable domain (outside the CDR3, taken from reference TRBV7-9 and TRBJ2-3): DTGVSQNPRHKITKRGQNVTFRCDPISEHNRLYWYRQTLGQGPEFLTYFQNEAQLEKSRLLSDRFSAERPKGSFSTLEIQRTEQGDSAMYLCASSLAVTDTQYFGPGTRLTVL.

This sequence joins TRBV6-6 and TRBJ2-7, with TRBD2 matching over 8 bases. This CDR3 has 14 amino acids. The J segment lost 3 bases and the V segment lost 4 bases, leaving 5 bases of the junction unmatched. CDR1 and CDR2 from the germline V gene are MNHNY and SVGAGI (reference sequence). CDR3 sequence: CASSSPTSGYEQYF. The DNA of the CDR3 is TGTGCCAGCAGTTCGCCTACTAGCGGCTACGAGCAGTACTTC.

This chain connects TRBV7-9 to TRBJ1-2; no reliable D call. V was clipped by 5 bases and J by 2 bases, with 3 bases between them. The CDR3 is made up of 11 amino acids. Germline CDR1 reads SEHNR; CDR2 reads FQNEAQ (reference sequence). The CDR3 loop reads CASSQNYGYTF. The CDR3 DNA sequence: TGTGCCAGCAGCCAGAACTATGGCTACACCTTC.

A single count supports this clone. The chain recombines TRBV5-4 with TRBJ2-3; 7 positions match TRBD1. J was trimmed by 0 bases and V by 4 bases; bases with no gene match: 11. The CDR3 loop spans 17 amino acids. Germline CDR1 and CDR2: SGHNT and YYREEE (reference sequence). The CDR3 region is CASSRTTGEASTDTQYF. CDR3 in DNA: TGTGCCAGCAGCCGTACTACAGGGGAAGCTAGCACAGATACGCAGTATTTT.